The TCR beta chain described here comes from a study of graft-versus-host responses after intestinal transplantation. Study as a whole: Induction using anti-thymocyte globulin, followed by tacrolimus and steroids for two to four years, was given to all recipients.

Turning to this clone: The antigen remains unidentified.

V was shortened by 2 bases and J by 0 bases, with 8 bases between the two germline ends. CDR3 length: 15 amino acids. Germline lookup yields CDR1 KGHSH and CDR2 LQKENI. The study's findings and limits: With peak circulating GvH clone levels came an association with early post-transplant HvG declines. GvH clones turned up in recipient marrow; some had shown up first in ileum or blood.

Clones were read by immunoSEQ multiplex PCR, and TCRdb kept only the in-frame ones, dropping some. The sample has 70,000 or so clones, over 75% seen once. The J gene is TRBJ2-1, the V gene TRBV18; weak D call: TRBD2 (5 bases). The clonotype was recovered from a human donor who was the organ donor for an intestinal transplant. This sample comprised unstimulated CD4+ T cells sorted from spleen or lymph node cells, obtained before transplant. The CDR3 region is CASSPGLSSYNEQFF. CDR3 bases: TGTGCCAGCTCACCAGGACTGTCCTCCTACAATGAGCAGTTCTTC.